This T cell receptor (beta chain) was retrieved from a study of TIL therapy for anti-PD-1-resistant metastatic lung cancer. Study in general: Median tumor PD-L1 proportion score was roughly 5.4%. Half of patients were current or former smokers. Study-wide results and limits: The cohort had more treatment-naive, never-smoker and oncogene-addicted patients than typical.

Documented time point: pre-treatment sample, taken before nivolumab and TIL therapy. This CDR3 is 12 amino acids long. Germline CDR1 and CDR2: ENHRY and SYGVKD. Deletions cut 10 bases from V and 7 bases from J, with 16 bases between. The libraries were made with immunoSEQ v3. Libraries were sequenced to some 2 million read pairs (survey) or roughly 4.5-6.5 million (deep). The method was immunoSEQ multiplex PCR; TCRdb's version includes in-frame clones alone and lacks a portion of them. The sample has tens of thousands of clones; 74% are singletons. Concerning this clone: What it binds is not known.

V gene TRBV10-3 combines with J gene TRBJ1-2, with D maybe TRBD1 (5 bases). The TCR comes from a woman between 30 and 85 years old with non-small cell lung cancer. The sequencing used blood, collected at baseline. CDR3 nucleotide sequence: TGTGCCACCCTCACAGGCTTAGGTGGCTACACCTTC. Translated: CATLTGLGGYTF.